The 8 T cell receptor beta chains presented below share a single source sample, sequenced in a study of T cells in women clearing cervical HPV infection. Sequenced by immunoSEQ multiplex PCR; TCRdb stores in-frame clones only, minus some. The data include roughly 50,000 clones; the top ten clones carry approximately 34%. Specimen: blood buffy coat. These receptors originate from a woman aged 18 to 75 with a cervical HPV16 infection that either progressed to CIN3+ or cleared (not recorded which).

About this clone itself: The read stops 3 residues short of the end of the CDR3; the missing end is completed from the germline J gene. The chain employs TRBV5-1 and TRBJ1-4, with D tentatively TRBD1 (5 bases). Trimming cost V 3 bases and J 0 bases, with 12 bases left between them. The length of the CDR3 is 16 residues. Germline V CDR1 and CDR2: SGHRS, YFSETQ. The sequenced CDR3 bases are TGCGCCAGCAGCTGGACGACAGCTCCAACTAATGAAAAA. This codes for CASSWTTAPTNEK. The whole CDR3 reads CASSWTTAPTNEKLFF.

For this clone: With the read ending 3 residues before the CDR3 end, the germline J gene is used to fill in that end. This chain uses TRBV7-2 with TRBJ2-7; 10 bases line up with TRBD2. Germline V gives CDR1 SGHTA, CDR2 FQGNSA. The ends lost 5 bases at V and 3 bases at J; junction bases unmatched: 7. The CDR3 covers 15 residues. CDR3 residues: CASSRQLAGYYEQYF. CDR3 bases read: TGTGCCAGCAGCCGCCAACTAGCGGGGTACTACGAG.

As to this clone: The missing CDR3 end, 3 residues past where the read stops, is filled in from the germline J gene. This sequence joins TRBV18 and TRBJ2-4; perhaps TRBD1 as D (6 bases). The CDR3 is 13 residues long. From germline, CDR1 is KGHSH and CDR2 LQKENI. The CDR3: CASSPDRNYGQYF. The covered CDR3 bases are TGTGCCAGCTCACCTGACAGGAACTATGGT.

Worth noting for this clone: The sequence runs out 3 residues before the end of the CDR3; the remainder is reconstructed from the germline J gene. V gene TRBV3-1 (or the pseudogene TRBV3-2) combines with J gene TRBJ2-7; D not certain. This CDR3 is built from 15 residues. Between the trimmed V and J ends, which lost 1 base and 6 bases, there was a span of 16 bases. The germline gives CDR1 LGHDT, CDR2 YNNKEL (reference sequence). CDR3 DNA (partial): TGTGCCAGCAGCCAAGTCCCCCCACCTACTCCCGAG. As protein: CASSQVPPPTPE. In full, the CDR3 reads CASSQVPPPTPEQYF.

Remarks on this clone: The CDR3 end is not reached by the read, which stops 3 residues before it; the germline J gene fills it in. The rearrangement joins TRBV20-1 to TRBJ2-1; the D gene is possibly TRBD2 (6 bases). V was pared by 7 bases and J by 1 base, with 11 bases between. The CDR3 covers 13 residues. Germline CDR1 DFQATT, CDR2 SNEGSKA (reference sequence). Incomplete CDR3 DNA: TGCAGTGGTCGGGACTTATCCTACAATGAG. It encodes CSGRDLSYNE. The whole CDR3 sequence reads CSGRDLSYNEQFF.

Regarding this clone: The read ends 3 residues shy of where the CDR3 ends; the end is completed using the germline J gene. The chain links TRBV10-3 to TRBJ1-1; no clear D gene. This CDR3 contains 13 residues. Germline-derived CDR1 and CDR2 are ENHRY and SYGVKD. V lost 11 bases and J lost 0, with 13 bases in between. The part of the CDR3 DNA that was read is TGTGCCTCCACCCCAGGCGTGAACACTGAA. It codes for CASTPGVNTE. The entire CDR3 protein reads CASTPGVNTEAFF.

About this clone: The CDR3 goes on 3 residues after the read ends, and that part is filled in from the germline J gene. This chain connects TRBV20-1 to TRBJ2-5; 15 bases align to TRBD2. Trimming at V came to 5 bases and at J to 4 bases, leaving 8 bases not matched to a gene. This CDR3 region has 16 residues. CDR1 is DFQATT, CDR2 SNEGSKA, per germline (reference sequence). Partial CDR3 DNA: TGCAGTGCTGAGGGACTAGCGGGGGGTCTAGCAGAGACC. Translation: CSAEGLAGGLAET. From start to end, the CDR3 is CSAEGLAGGLAETQYF.

Worth noting for this clone: The DNA ends 3 residues before the CDR3 does, and the rest of the CDR3 is filled in from the germline J gene. This chain connects TRBV7-2 to TRBJ1-1; TRBD1 might be the D (5 bases). Germline V gene data show CDR1 as SGHTA and CDR2 as FQGNSA. The CDR3 covers 15 residues. Trimming removed 2 bases from V and 6 bases from J, with 16 bases in between. The DNA read from the CDR3 is TGTGCCAGCAGCTTACGCCAGGGTGATAGGGCTGAA. Amino acid sequence: CASSLRQGDRAE. The entire CDR3 protein reads CASSLRQGDRAEAFF. The full variable domain, completed using reference TRBV7-2 and TRBJ1-1, is GAGVSQSPSNKVTEKGKDVELRCDPISGHTALYWYRQSLGQGLEFLIYFQGNSAPDKSGLPSDRFSAERTGGSVSTLTIQRTQQEDSAVYLCASSLRQGDRAEAFFGQGTRLTVV.